These 32 T cell receptor beta chains originate from one sample sequenced in a study of T cell responses to AZD1222 COVID-19 vaccine. The table came from immunoSEQ multiplex PCR; TCRdb's copy has only in-frame clones and leaves some out. This table holds 90,000 to 95,000 clones, approximately 91% found once. Sequences were derived from peripheral blood, sampled on day 0 of AZD1222 vaccination. These receptors all stem from an adult in good health.

J is TRBJ2-6 and V is TRBV19; TRBD1 or TRBD2 may be the D gene (6 bases each). The germline V gene encodes CDR1 LNHDA and CDR2 SQIVND (reference sequence). V was shortened by 10 bases and J by 1 base, with 17 bases between the two germline ends. This CDR3 has 16 amino acids. CDR3 amino acids: CAIAVTGGSGANVLTF. The CDR3, as DNA: TGTGCCATAGCGGTGACAGGCGGGTCTGGGGCCAACGTCCTGACTTTC.

The rearrangement uses TRBV6-2 or TRBV6-3 and TRBJ1-2; weak D call: TRBD1 (5 bases). Trimming removed 6 bases from V and 2 bases from J, with 10 bases in between. This CDR3 has 13 amino acids. In germline, CDR1 is MNHEY, CDR2 SVGEGT. The DNA for the CDR3 is TGTGCCAGCAGCCTCGGGGGAAACTATGGCTACACCTTC. As protein: CASSLGGNYGYTF.

The chain employs TRBV3-1 (or the pseudogene TRBV3-2) and TRBJ1-2; D gene unclear. V lost 0 bases, J lost 8 bases, and 10 bases lay in between. Germline V CDR1 and CDR2: LGHDT, YNNKEL (reference sequence). The CDR3 consists of 13 residues. The CDR3 sequence: CASSQDLGEGYTF. In DNA, the CDR3 is TGTGCCAGCAGCCAAGATCTCGGGGAGGGCTACACCTTC.

The CDR3 here is CASGTGDEKLFF. In nucleotides, the CDR3 is TGTGCCAGCGGGACAGGGGACGAAAAACTGTTTTTT. The chain combines TRBV28 with TRBJ1-4; 10 bases are shared with TRBD1. Germline CDR1 and CDR2: MDHEN and SYDVKM. There are 12 residues in the CDR3. J was trimmed by 8 bases and V by 8 bases; bases with no gene match: 2.

This clone was seen just once. The V and J genes are TRBV6-2 or TRBV6-3 and TRBJ2-1; 8 positions agree with TRBD1. This CDR3 is 19 amino acids long. Per the germline V gene, CDR1 is MNHEY and CDR2 is SVGEGT. Unmatched junction bases numbered 14, after V lost 0 bases and J lost 4 bases. This CDR3 reads CASSYSRMESQGAYNEQFF. CDR3 DNA: TGTGCCAGCAGTTACTCGAGAATGGAGTCGCAGGGGGCTTACAATGAGCAGTTCTTC.

V gene TRBV11-2 combines with J gene TRBJ1-2; D gene unclear. Trimming took 0 bases from V and 8 from J, leaving 10 bases between them. Germline-derived CDR1 and CDR2 are SGHAT and FQNNGV. CDR3 length: 13 residues. The CDR3 DNA follows: TGTGCCAGCAGCTTAGATTTGAGTCTCGGCTACACCTTC. This translates into CASSLDLSLGYTF.

This clone was observed a handful of times. Other DNA variants within this sample encode the same CDR3. This chain links TRBV5-1 with TRBJ1-4, with D possibly being TRBD1 (6 bases). Germline V CDR1 and CDR2: SGHRS, YFSETQ. Trimming removed 3 bases at V and 1 base at J, with 10 bases between. The CDR3 sequence is 15 residues long. CDR3 in DNA: TGCGCCAGCAGCTCAACAGGGCTAACTAATGAAAAACTGTTTTTT. Its translation is CASSSTGLTNEKLFF. Complete variable domain (other parts from reference TRBV5-1 and TRBJ1-4): KAGVTQTPRYLIKTRGQQVTLSCSPISGHRSVSWYQQTPGQGLQFLFEYFSETQRNKGNFPGRFSGRQFSNSRSEMNVSTLELGDSALYLCASSSTGLTNEKLFFGSGTQLSVL.

Here the CDR3 reads CASSNKGKNTEAFF. DNA for the CDR3: TGTGCCAGCAGCAATAAGGGAAAGAACACTGAAGCTTTCTTT. V usage is TRBV21-1 and J usage is TRBJ1-1. TRBV21-1 is classified as a pseudogene. The CDR3 is 14 residues long.

The chain employs TRBV6-2 or TRBV6-3 and TRBJ2-1; 7 bases line up with TRBD1. The germline CDR1 and CDR2 sequences are MNHEY and SVGEGT. With V trimmed by 4 bases and J by 4 bases, 7 bases remained unmatched. The CDR3 loop spans 15 amino acids. The CDR3 here is CASSFSRGIYNEQFF. The CDR3, as DNA: TGTGCCAGCAGTTTCTCCAGGGGGATTTACAATGAGCAGTTCTTC.

This clone was seen more than once but under ten times. V gene TRBV5-8 combines with J gene TRBJ2-2; 7 bases are shared with TRBD1. Trimming at V came to 4 bases and at J to 4 bases, leaving 10 bases not matched to a gene. Looked up from germline, CDR1 is SGHTS and CDR2 is YDEGEE. The CDR3 extends over 16 amino acids. Here the CDR3 DNA reads TGTGCCAGCAGCCCGGGGACAGCCATGGGCACCGGGGAGCTGTTTTTT. Encoded protein: CASSPGTAMGTGELFF.

The chain links TRBV2 to TRBJ2-7, with 9 bases matching TRBD2. Germline lookup yields CDR1 SNHLY and CDR2 FYNNEI. This CDR3 contains 16 residues. J gave up 4 bases and V 2 bases, and 9 bases lay outside the gene matches. CDR3 amino acids: CASSEMTSREGYEQYF. CDR3 in DNA: TGTGCCAGCAGTGAAATGACCTCGCGGGAGGGGTACGAGCAGTACTTC.

V gene TRBV7-2 combines with J gene TRBJ2-2; tentatively, D is TRBD1 (7 bases). Trimming removed 5 bases at V and 5 bases at J, with 12 bases between. CDR1 is SGHTA and CDR2 is FQGNSA in the germline V gene. The CDR3 totals 14 residues. As DNA, the CDR3 is TGTGCCAGCAGCACACAGGGGAGGACCGGGGAGCTGTTTTTT. Its translation: CASSTQGRTGELFF.

This chain links TRBV6-5 with TRBJ2-7, with TRBD2 matching over 7 bases. CDR3 length: 15 amino acids. Looked up from germline, CDR1 is MNHEY and CDR2 is SVGAGI. Germline trimming cut 0 bases from V and 2 bases from J; bases unmatched to any gene: 4. CDR3 coding DNA: TGTGCCAGCAGTTACTCAGCGGGATCAACCTACGAGCAGTACTTC. This encodes CASSYSAGSTYEQYF.

This chain links TRBV11-2 with TRBJ1-1; 12 nucleotides agree with TRBD1. Losses at the gene ends were 3 bases for V and 5 bases for J; bases not matched to a gene: 10. The CDR3 length is 17 residues. Germline lookup yields CDR1 SGHAT and CDR2 FQNNGV. CDR3: CASSFTGTGGAGTEAFF. CDR3 in DNA: TGTGCCAGCAGCTTTACCGGGACAGGGGGCGCGGGGACTGAAGCTTTCTTT.

This rearrangement joins TRBV3-1 (or the pseudogene TRBV3-2) to TRBJ2-1; possible D gene TRBD2, 6 bases. V gave up 4 bases and J gave up 7 bases, with 14 bases separating them. There are 14 residues in the CDR3. The germline V gene has CDR1 LGHDT and CDR2 YNNKEL (reference sequence). The CDR3 region has the DNA TGTGCCAGCAGCCCGACTAGTTTGGTAAATGAGCAGTTCTTC. Amino acids: CASSPTSLVNEQFF.

This sequence joins TRBV9 and TRBJ2-1; 14 bases map to TRBD2. The ends lost 4 bases at V and 6 bases at J; junction bases unmatched: 6. This CDR3 has 16 residues. Germline V lookup: CDR1 SGDLS, CDR2 YYNGEE. CDR3 protein: CASSPRGTSGGNEQFF. Written as DNA, the CDR3 is TGTGCCAGCAGCCCCCGCGGGACTAGCGGGGGCAATGAGCAGTTCTTC. Using reference TRBV9 and TRBJ2-1 for the parts outside the CDR3, the full variable domain is DSGVTQTPKHLITATGQRVTLRCSPRSGDLSVYWYQQSLDQGLQFLIQYYNGEERAKGNILERFSAQQFPDLHSELNLSSLELGDSALYFCASSPRGTSGGNEQFFGPGTRLTVL.

The gene calls are TRBV12-5 and TRBJ2-1, with no clear D. Trimming left V 1 base short and J 5 bases short, with 6 bases between. This CDR3 spans 13 amino acids. Per the germline V gene, CDR1 is LGHNT and CDR2 is FRNRAP. The CDR3, as DNA: TGTGCTAGTGGTTTGGAATCTGACAATGAGCAGTTCTTC. Its protein is CASGLESDNEQFF.

The V call is TRBV5-1, the J call TRBJ2-1, with TRBD2 matching over 9 bases. The CDR3 extends over 15 amino acids. After removal of 4 bases from V and 7 bases from J, the junction contained 9 bases not matched to a gene. Germline V CDR1 and CDR2: SGHRS, YFSETQ. The CDR3 loop is CASSPVAGGPNEQFF. The CDR3 DNA reads as TGCGCCAGCAGCCCCGTGGCGGGAGGGCCAAATGAGCAGTTCTTC. Full variable domain (remainder filled in from reference TRBV5-1 and TRBJ2-1): KAGVTQTPRYLIKTRGQQVTLSCSPISGHRSVSWYQQTPGQGLQFLFEYFSETQRNKGNFPGRFSGRQFSNSRSEMNVSTLELGDSALYLCASSPVAGGPNEQFFGPGTRLTVL.

The sample holds a few counts of this clone. The chain links TRBV7-8 to TRBJ1-3, with TRBD1 matching 7 bases. This CDR3 is built from 16 residues. J lost 0 bases, V lost 5 bases, and 7 bases had no gene match. CDR1 is SGHVS, CDR2 FQNEAQ, per germline. The CDR3 is CASSPRTGSSGNTIYF. The CDR3 DNA reads as TGTGCCAGCAGCCCACGGACAGGATCCTCTGGAAACACCATATATTTT.

This clone was detected a few times. In DNA, the CDR3 is TGTGCCAGCAGCTTATCTCACGGGAGCTCCTACGAGCAGTACTTC. This translates into CASSLSHGSSYEQYF. The V and J genes are TRBV11-2 and TRBJ2-7; D possibly corresponds to TRBD2 (6 bases). The germline V gene encodes CDR1 SGHAT and CDR2 FQNNGV. Trimming removed 2 bases from V and 0 bases from J, with 11 bases in between. The CDR3 covers 15 residues.

The rearrangement uses TRBV7-8 and TRBJ1-2; the match to TRBD1 covers 9 bases. CDR1 and CDR2 from the germline V gene are SGHVS and FQNEAQ. The CDR3 has 14 amino acids. V dropped 1 base and J dropped 4; count of bases not matched to a gene: 1. CDR3 sequence (DNA): TGTGCCAGCAGCTTAGACAGGGGGCCCTATGGCTACACCTTC. Translation: CASSLDRGPYGYTF.

By frequency in the sample, this clone is medium-sized. The chain combines TRBV19 with TRBJ2-1, with TRBD2 matching over 11 bases. Trimming cost V 6 bases and J 6 bases; bases outside gene matches: 7. The germline V gene encodes CDR1 LNHDA and CDR2 SQIVND (reference sequence). This CDR3 comprises 15 residues. Written as DNA, the CDR3 is TGTGCCAGTAGCAGAACTAGCGGGAGCTTCAATGAGCAGTTCTTC. Translating gives CASSRTSGSFNEQFF.

This chain joins TRBV27 and TRBJ2-3; 14 bases map to TRBD2. Germline loops: CDR1 MNHEY, CDR2 SMNVEV (reference sequence). The CDR3 totals 16 residues. Trimming removed 4 bases from V and 5 bases from J; junction bases left unmatched: 5. The CDR3 here is CASSSPGTSGRDTQYF. DNA for the CDR3: TGTGCCAGCAGTTCCCCCGGGACTAGCGGGAGAGATACGCAGTATTTT.

The chain carries TRBV7-2 and TRBJ1-2; D ambiguous. Germline V CDR1 and CDR2: SGHTA, FQGNSA. V shed 6 bases and J shed 2 bases, with 19 bases lying between them. This CDR3 is 16 amino acids long. CDR3 DNA sequence: TGTGCCAGCAGTCCCGTGGACGTTGGGGAGAACTATGGCTACACCTTC. Translating it yields CASSPVDVGENYGYTF.

The gene calls are TRBV2 and TRBJ2-7; 8 nucleotides agree with TRBD2. Germline CDR1 and CDR2: SNHLY and FYNNEI. The J segment lost 0 bases and the V segment lost 1 base, leaving 2 bases of the junction unmatched. This CDR3 is 15 amino acids long. This CDR3 reads CASSEGGRISYEQYF. The CDR3 bases are TGTGCCAGCAGTGAAGGCGGGAGGATCTCCTACGAGCAGTACTTC.

This chain connects TRBV2 to TRBJ2-7, with D possibly being TRBD2 (7 bases). Trimming shortened V by 2 bases and J by 4 bases, and 12 bases separated the two germline ends. The CDR3 length is 14 residues. The germline gives CDR1 SNHLY, CDR2 FYNNEI. DNA for the CDR3: TGTGCCAGCAGTGAACGGGGGGCCTTGTACGAGCAGTACTTC. This codes for CASSERGALYEQYF.

This clone has just one count. The chain uses TRBV5-1 and TRBJ2-7; D is unresolved. The ends were cut back, 0 bases at V and 4 bases at J, with 8 bases in the middle. Germline V lookup: CDR1 SGHRS, CDR2 YFSETQ. The length of the CDR3 is 13 residues. The CDR3 bases are TGCGCCAGCAGCTTGGCCGAGAGGTACGAGCAGTACTTC. Its protein product is CASSLAERYEQYF.

The chain recombines TRBV6-5 with TRBJ2-7, with D unresolved. Germline-derived CDR1 and CDR2 are MNHEY and SVGAGI. This CDR3 is 11 amino acids long. V lost 6 bases, J lost 3 bases, and 6 bases lay in between. CDR3 loop: CASRQGYEQYF. The DNA of the CDR3 is TGTGCCAGCAGGCAAGGCTACGAGCAGTACTTC.

CDR3 DNA: TGTGCCAGCAGCCTTAAGGGAGCTGGAAACACCATATATTTT. Encoded protein: CASSLKGAGNTIYF. The chain links TRBV3-1 (or the pseudogene TRBV3-2) to TRBJ1-3; D gene uncertain. Germline CDR1 and CDR2: LGHDT and YNNKEL (reference sequence). The CDR3 runs to 14 residues. Trimming shortened V by 4 bases and J by 2 bases, and 9 bases separated the two germline ends.

The chain has TRBV5-5 and TRBJ2-7, with D perhaps matching TRBD2 (6 bases). CDR3 length equals 13 residues. The V end was cut by 0 bases, the J end by 4 bases, with 8 bases between. Germline V lookup: CDR1 SGHKS, CDR2 YYEKEE (reference sequence). The CDR3 DNA reads TGTGCCAGCAGCTTGGCCGCGGGGTACGAGCAGTACTTC. Amino acids: CASSLAAGYEQYF.

This clone was found once. The gene calls are TRBV7-2 and TRBJ2-5; D might be TRBD1 (5 bases). Trimming cost V 7 bases and J 4 bases, with 16 bases left between them. The CDR3 runs 14 residues. Looked up from germline, CDR1 is SGHTA and CDR2 is FQGNSA. The CDR3 reads CASTKGMDGETQYF. The CDR3, as DNA: TGTGCCAGCACAAAGGGGATGGACGGAGAGACCCAGTACTTC.

V gene TRBV2 combines with J gene TRBJ2-6; the D gene is possibly TRBD1 (6 bases). The CDR3 is 15 residues long. With 5 bases removed from V and 2 bases from J, the gap between germline ends came to 10 bases. Germline CDR1 SNHLY, CDR2 FYNNEI. The CDR3 sequence is CASSTGLAGANVLTF. CDR3 DNA: TGTGCCAGCAGTACAGGGTTAGCTGGGGCCAACGTCCTGACTTTC.